This TCR beta chain came from a study of response to subunit inactivated influenza vaccine (dated by TCRdb to 2017 to 2018). For context, the study as a whole: The study used deep quantitative T cell receptor repertoire profiling to track responses to a trivalent subunit inactivated influenza vaccine. Overall results and qualifications from the work: The authors suggested that each seasonal influenza vaccination may recruit only a limited number of new T cells.

Comments on this clonotype: Its target antigen remains unknown. No base quality information exists; no much larger clone differs at one position.

Library method: RT-PCR. The sequencer was an Illumina HiSeq 2500. TCRdb reprocessed the public reads (quality trimming at Q25 with fastp, clone calling with MiXCR) and kept in-frame beta chains. CDR3 protein duplicates are merged, each entry listing the most common genes and DNA. For this sample the table gives 550,000 to 800,000 distinct CDR3 sequences, of which around 13% were detected only once. Clones ranked in the top ten supply 5.5% to 7% of the sample. Unmatched junction bases come to 4, with V trimmed by 5 bases and J by 3 bases. The CDR3, from cysteine to phenylalanine, totals 14 residues. Kept here is only the CDR3 DNA, which spans 42 bases and is read in frame from base 1. CDR1 and CDR2 (MDHEN, SYDVKM) derive from the germline V gene.

The sequencing here drew on PBMCs from blood, taken 14 to 15 days before vaccination. The source is a man aged 50 or older who received an inactivated influenza vaccine. Donor details come from another sample of the same person, matched by shared clones. The chain uses TRBV28 and TRBJ2-1; TRBD1 lines up with 7 middle nucleotides. The CDR3 reads as follows: CASSRAGGYNEQFF. Here is the DNA: TGTGCCAGCAGTAGGGCAGGGGGCTACAATGAGCAGTTCTTC. With the portions outside the CDR3 filled from the reference TRBV28 and TRBJ2-1 genes, the complete variable region becomes DVKVTQSSRYLVKRTGEKVFLECVQDMDHENMFWYRQDPGLGLRLIYFSYDVKMKEKGDIPEGYSVSREKKERFSLILESASTNQTSMYLCASSRAGGYNEQFFGPGTRLTVL.